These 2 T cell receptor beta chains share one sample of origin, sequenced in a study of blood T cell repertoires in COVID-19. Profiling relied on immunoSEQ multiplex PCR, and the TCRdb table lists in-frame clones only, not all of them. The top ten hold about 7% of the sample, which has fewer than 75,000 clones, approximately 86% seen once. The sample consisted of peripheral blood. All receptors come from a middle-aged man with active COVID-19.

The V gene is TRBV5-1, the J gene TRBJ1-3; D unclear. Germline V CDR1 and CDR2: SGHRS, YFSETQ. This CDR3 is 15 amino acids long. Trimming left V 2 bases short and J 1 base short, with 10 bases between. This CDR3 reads CASSLDGLSGNTIYF. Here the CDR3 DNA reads TGCGCCAGCAGCTTAGACGGGTTGTCTGGAAACACCATATATTTT. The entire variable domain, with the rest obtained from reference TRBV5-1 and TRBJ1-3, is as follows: KAGVTQTPRYLIKTRGQQVTLSCSPISGHRSVSWYQQTPGQGLQFLFEYFSETQRNKGNFPGRFSGRQFSNSRSEMNVSTLELGDSALYLCASSLDGLSGNTIYFGEGSWLTVV.

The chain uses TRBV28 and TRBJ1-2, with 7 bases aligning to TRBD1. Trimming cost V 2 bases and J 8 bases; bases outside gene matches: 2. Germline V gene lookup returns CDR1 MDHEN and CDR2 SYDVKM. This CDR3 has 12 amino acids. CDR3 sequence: CASSLTGVGYTF. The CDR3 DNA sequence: TGTGCCAGCAGTTTAACAGGGGTGGGCTACACCTTC.